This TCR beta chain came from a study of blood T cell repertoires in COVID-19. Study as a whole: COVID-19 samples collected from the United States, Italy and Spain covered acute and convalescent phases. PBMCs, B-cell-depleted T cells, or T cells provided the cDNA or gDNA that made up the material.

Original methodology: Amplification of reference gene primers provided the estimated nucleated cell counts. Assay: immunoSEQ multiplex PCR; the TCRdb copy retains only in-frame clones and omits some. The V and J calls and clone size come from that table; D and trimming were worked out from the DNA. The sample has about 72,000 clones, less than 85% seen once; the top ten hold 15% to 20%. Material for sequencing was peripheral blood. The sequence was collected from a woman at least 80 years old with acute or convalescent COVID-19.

The CDR3 nucleotides are TGTGCCAGCAGCTTAGGGGGCGACCCCCGCAATCAGCCCCAGCATTTT. Translating it yields CASSLGGDPRNQPQHF. V is TRBV7-2 and J is TRBJ1-5; D might be TRBD1 (5 bases). V gave up 1 base and J gave up 2 bases, with 12 bases separating them. The CDR3 loop spans 16 amino acids. Germline CDR1 reads SGHTA; CDR2 reads FQGNSA.